This T cell receptor (beta chain) was recovered during a study of T cell changes during pregnancy in multiple sclerosis. Sequencing used immunoSEQ multiplex PCR; TCRdb keeps in-frame clones, though not all of them. The sample lists 56,000 or so clones, less than 95% occurring once. The germline V gene has CDR1 SGHRS and CDR2 YFSETQ. The CDR3 extends over 16 amino acids. Between the trimmed V and J ends, which lost 0 bases and 0 bases, there was a span of 9 bases. This clonotype was sampled from a female donor in good health, enrolled as a control in a pregnancy study. Sequenced here: peripheral blood, sampled in the first trimester of pregnancy. This chain joins TRBV5-1 and TRBJ2-2, with D tentatively TRBD1 (5 bases). The CDR3 coding sequence is TGCGCCAGCAGCTTGGCGGCAGGGTCGAACACCGGGGAGCTGTTTTTT. Amino acids: CASSLAAGSNTGELFF.